This T cell receptor (beta chain) was sequenced in a study of blood T cell repertoires in COVID-19. On the study more broadly: Sites in the United States, Italy and Spain provided acute and convalescent COVID-19 samples. Nucleic acid was either cDNA or gDNA, and it came from T cells, B-cell-depleted T cells, or PBMCs.

Original processing methods: For nucleated cells, counts were estimated from reference gene primer amplification. The method was immunoSEQ multiplex PCR; TCRdb's version includes in-frame clones alone and lacks a portion of them. V, J and clone size were drawn from that table, and D and trimming were deduced from the DNA. Of about 62,000 clones in the sample, more than 75% were seen once. CDR3 size: 17 residues. J was trimmed by 1 base and V by 7 bases; bases with no gene match: 13. Germline V gene sequence: CDR1 MDHEN, CDR2 SYDVKM. The receptor was derived from a man in his 70s with acute or convalescent COVID-19. The chain has TRBV28 and TRBJ2-1; 7 nucleotides match TRBD2. Sequencing was performed on peripheral blood. The CDR3 sequence is CASKNPPGGGSYNEQFF. DNA of the CDR3: TGTGCCAGCAAGAACCCCCCGGGAGGAGGGTCCTACAATGAGCAGTTCTTC.